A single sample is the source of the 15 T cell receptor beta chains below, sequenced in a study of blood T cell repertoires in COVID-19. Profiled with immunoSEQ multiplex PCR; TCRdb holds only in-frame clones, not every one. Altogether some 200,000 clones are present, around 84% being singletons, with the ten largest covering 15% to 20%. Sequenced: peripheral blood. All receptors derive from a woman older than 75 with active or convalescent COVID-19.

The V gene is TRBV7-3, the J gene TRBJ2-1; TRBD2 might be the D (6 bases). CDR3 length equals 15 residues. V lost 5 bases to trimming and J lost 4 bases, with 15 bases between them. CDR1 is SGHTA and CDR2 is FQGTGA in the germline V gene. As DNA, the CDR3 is TGTGCCAGCAGCCGCGGGACTCCAGGTTACAATGAGCAGTTCTTC. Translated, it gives CASSRGTPGYNEQFF.

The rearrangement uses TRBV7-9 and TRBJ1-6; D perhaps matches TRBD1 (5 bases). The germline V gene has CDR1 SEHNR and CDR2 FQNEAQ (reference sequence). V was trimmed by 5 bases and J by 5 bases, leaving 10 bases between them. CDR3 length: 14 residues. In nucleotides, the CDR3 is TGTGCCAGCAGCCCCCGGGGGAATAATTCACCCCTCCACTTT. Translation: CASSPRGNNSPLHF.

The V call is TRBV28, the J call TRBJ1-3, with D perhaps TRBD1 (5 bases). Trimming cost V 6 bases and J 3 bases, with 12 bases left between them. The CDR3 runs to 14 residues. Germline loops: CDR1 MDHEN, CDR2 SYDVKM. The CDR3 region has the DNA TGTGCCAGCAGACCGGGGGACCGTGGAAACACCATATATTTT. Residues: CASRPGDRGNTIYF. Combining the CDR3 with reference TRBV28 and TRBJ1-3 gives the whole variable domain DVKVTQSSRYLVKRTGEKVFLECVQDMDHENMFWYRQDPGLGLRLIYFSYDVKMKEKGDIPEGYSVSREKKERFSLILESASTNQTSMYLCASRPGDRGNTIYFGEGSWLTVV.

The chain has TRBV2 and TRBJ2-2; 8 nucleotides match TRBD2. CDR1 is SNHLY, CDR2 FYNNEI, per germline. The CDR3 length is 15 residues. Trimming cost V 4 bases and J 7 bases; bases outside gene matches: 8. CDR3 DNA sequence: TGTGCCAGCAGTGTCTGGCGGGGGGCCGTCGGGGAGCTGTTTTTT. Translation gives CASSVWRGAVGELFF.

CDR3 DNA: TGTGCCAGCAGTGATTCAGCGATTCTCTCCTACGAGCAGTACTTC. Translating it yields CASSDSAILSYEQYF. V is TRBV2 and J is TRBJ2-7; no reliable D call. V was clipped by 3 bases and J by 0 bases, with 12 bases between them. In germline, CDR1 is SNHLY, CDR2 FYNNEI. The CDR3 runs to 15 residues.

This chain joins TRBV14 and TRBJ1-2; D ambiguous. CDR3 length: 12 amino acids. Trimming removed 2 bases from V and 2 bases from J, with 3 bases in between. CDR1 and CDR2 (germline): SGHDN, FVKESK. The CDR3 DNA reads TGTGCCAGCAGCCAACAGAACTATGGCTACACCTTC. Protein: CASSQQNYGYTF.

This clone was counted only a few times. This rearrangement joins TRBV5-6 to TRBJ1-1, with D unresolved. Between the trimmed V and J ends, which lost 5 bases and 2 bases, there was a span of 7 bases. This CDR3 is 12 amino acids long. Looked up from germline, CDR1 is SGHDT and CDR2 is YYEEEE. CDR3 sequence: CASSRTNTEAFF. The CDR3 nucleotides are TGTGCCAGCAGTCGGACTAACACTGAAGCTTTCTTT.

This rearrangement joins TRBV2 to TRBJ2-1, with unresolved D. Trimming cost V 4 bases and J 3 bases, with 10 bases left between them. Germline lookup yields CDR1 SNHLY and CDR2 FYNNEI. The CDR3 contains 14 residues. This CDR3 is CASSVSSVYNEQFF. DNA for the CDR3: TGTGCCAGCAGTGTGTCGAGCGTCTACAATGAGCAGTTCTTC.

CDR3 in amino acids: CASSQDPGTANTGELFF. DNA for the CDR3: TGCGCCAGCAGCCAAGATCCCGGGACAGCCAACACCGGGGAGCTGTTTTTT. The V gene is TRBV4-3, the J gene TRBJ2-2; 7 nucleotides line up with TRBD1. Trimming cost V 0 bases and J 2 bases; bases outside gene matches: 6. From germline, CDR1 is LGHNA and CDR2 YSLEER. The CDR3 spans 17 residues.

Written as DNA, the CDR3 is TGTGCCAGTAGTCCCCCAAACGGCCGTGAGGGGGCATATACGCAGTATTTT. It specifies CASSPPNGREGAYTQYF. This chain connects TRBV19 to TRBJ2-3, with TRBD1 matching over 7 bases. The germline CDR1 and CDR2 sequences are LNHDA and SQIVND (reference sequence). This CDR3 is 17 amino acids long. With 5 bases clipped from V and 7 bases from J, the junction kept 18 bases outside the gene matches.

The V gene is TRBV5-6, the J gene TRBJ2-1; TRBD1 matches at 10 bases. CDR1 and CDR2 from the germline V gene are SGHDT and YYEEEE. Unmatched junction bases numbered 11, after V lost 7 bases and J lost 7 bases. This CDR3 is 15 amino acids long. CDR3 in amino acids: CASGTPGQGWNEQFF. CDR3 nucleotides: TGTGCCAGCGGTACTCCGGGACAGGGGTGGAATGAGCAGTTCTTC.

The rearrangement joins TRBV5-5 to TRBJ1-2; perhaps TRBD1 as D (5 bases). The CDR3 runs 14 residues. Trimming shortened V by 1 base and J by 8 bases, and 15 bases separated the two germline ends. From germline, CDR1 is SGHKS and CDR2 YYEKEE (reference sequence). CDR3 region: CASSLNRGAAGYTF. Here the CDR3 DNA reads TGTGCCAGCAGCTTGAATCGCGGGGCCGCCGGCTACACCTTC.

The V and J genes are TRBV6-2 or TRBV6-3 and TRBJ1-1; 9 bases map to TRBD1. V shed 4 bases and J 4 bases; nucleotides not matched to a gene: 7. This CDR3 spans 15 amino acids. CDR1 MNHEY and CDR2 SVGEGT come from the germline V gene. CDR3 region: CASSLTGGVGTEAFF. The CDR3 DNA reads TGTGCCAGCAGTTTAACAGGGGGCGTGGGCACTGAAGCTTTCTTT.

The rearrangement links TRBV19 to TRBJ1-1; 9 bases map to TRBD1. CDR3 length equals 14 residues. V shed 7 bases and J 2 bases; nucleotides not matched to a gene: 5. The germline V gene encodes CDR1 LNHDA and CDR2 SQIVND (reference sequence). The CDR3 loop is CASKEDRGNTEAFF. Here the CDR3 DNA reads TGTGCCAGTAAAGAGGACAGGGGAAACACTGAAGCTTTCTTT.

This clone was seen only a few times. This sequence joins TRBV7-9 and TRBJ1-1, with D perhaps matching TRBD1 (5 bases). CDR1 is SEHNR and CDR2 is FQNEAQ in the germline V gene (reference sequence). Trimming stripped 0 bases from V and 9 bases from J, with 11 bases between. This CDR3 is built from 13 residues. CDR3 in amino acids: CASSLARSGKAFF. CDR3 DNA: TGTGCCAGCAGCTTAGCGCGGTCAGGGAAAGCTTTCTTT.